This entry features one TCR beta chain sequence. Trimming took 0 bases from V and 1 from J, leaving 9 bases between them. The CDR3 contains 15 residues. The germline gives CDR1 ENHRY, CDR2 SYGVKD. Both 60 Vbeta primers and 13 Jbeta primers went into the PCR. Assay: immunoSEQ multiplex PCR; the TCRdb copy retains only in-frame clones and omits some. This repertoire shows about 180,000 clones, around 77% found once; its top ten account for under 2.5%. The sample comes from a study of cytomegalovirus exposure and HLA in healthy donors. This clonotype originated in a man between 60 and 75 years old in good health and CMV-seronegative. The chain couples TRBV10-3 to TRBJ1-1, with D perhaps TRBD1 (6 bases). Sequencing input: PBMCs. CDR3: CAISESGTPNTEAFF. CDR3 DNA sequence: TGTGCCATCAGTGAGTCCGGGACACCGAACACTGAAGCTTTCTTT.